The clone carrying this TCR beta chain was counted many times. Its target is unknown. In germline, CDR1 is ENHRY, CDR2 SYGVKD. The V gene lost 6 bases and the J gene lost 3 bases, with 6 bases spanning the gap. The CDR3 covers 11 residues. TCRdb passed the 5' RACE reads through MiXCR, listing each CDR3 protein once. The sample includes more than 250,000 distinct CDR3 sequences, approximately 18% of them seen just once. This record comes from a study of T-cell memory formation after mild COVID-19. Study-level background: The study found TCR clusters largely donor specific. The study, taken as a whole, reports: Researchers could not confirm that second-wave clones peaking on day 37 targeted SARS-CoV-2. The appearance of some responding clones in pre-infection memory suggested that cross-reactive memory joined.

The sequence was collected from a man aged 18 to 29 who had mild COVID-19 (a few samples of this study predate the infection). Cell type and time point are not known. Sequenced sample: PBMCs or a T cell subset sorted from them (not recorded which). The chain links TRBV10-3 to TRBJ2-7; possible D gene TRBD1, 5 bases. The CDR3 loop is CAIRDIYEQYF. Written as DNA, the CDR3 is TGTGCCATCAGGGACATCTACGAGCAGTACTTC.